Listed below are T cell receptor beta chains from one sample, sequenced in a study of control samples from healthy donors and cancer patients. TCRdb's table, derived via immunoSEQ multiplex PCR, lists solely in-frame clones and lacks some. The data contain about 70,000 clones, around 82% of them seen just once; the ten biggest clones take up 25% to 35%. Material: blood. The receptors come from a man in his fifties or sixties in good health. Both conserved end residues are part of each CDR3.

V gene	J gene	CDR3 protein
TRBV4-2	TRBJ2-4	CASSQLSGTSLSKNIQYF
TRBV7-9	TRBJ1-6	CASSLVPLGQGAYSPLHF
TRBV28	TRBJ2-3	CASTSPGGMDTQYF
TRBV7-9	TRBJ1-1	CASSSQGGGAFF
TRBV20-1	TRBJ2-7	CSASLPGTYEQYF
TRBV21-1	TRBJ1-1	CASSKQGELAFF
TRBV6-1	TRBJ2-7	CASSDGHPPYEQYF
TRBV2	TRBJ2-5	CATAPEETQYF
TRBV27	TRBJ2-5	CASSFSGRVETQYF
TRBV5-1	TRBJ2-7	CASSLDGQGMNEQYF
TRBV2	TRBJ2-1	CASSPRGEQFF
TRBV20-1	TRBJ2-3	CSELGPDTQYF
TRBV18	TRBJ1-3	CASSPGPPSSGNTIYF
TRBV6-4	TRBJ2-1	CASIPDLPGGEQFF
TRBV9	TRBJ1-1	CASGVVGDTEAFF
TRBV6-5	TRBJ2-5	CASRWDRGRGETQYF
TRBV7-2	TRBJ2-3	CASSSRTSGTGDTQYF
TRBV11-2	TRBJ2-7	CASSLVPVGAYEQYF
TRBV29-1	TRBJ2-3	CSARTSGGYSDTQYF
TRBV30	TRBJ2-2	CAWGNTGELFF
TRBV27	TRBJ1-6	CASSFRGENSPLHF
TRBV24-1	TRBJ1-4	CATSDWDGSTNEKLFF
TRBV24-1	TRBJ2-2	CATRKQGGTGELFF
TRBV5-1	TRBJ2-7	CASSLGGYEQYF
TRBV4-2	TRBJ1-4	CASSQRGGDEKLFF
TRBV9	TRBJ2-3	CASSVRGVSTDTQYF
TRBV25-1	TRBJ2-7	CASSGQVYEQYF
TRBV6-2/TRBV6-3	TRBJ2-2	CASSYATGYTGELFF
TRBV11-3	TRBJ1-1	CASSLDEAFF
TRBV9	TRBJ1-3	CASSVEGASGNTIYF
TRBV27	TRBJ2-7	CASSLRAWPSGDEQYF
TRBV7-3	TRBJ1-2	CASSLTANYGYTF
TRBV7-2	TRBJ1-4	CASSLQGNEKLFF
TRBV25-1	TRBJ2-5	CASSESVDRGSVKETQYF
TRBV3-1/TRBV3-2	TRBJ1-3	CASSQGVSGNTIYF
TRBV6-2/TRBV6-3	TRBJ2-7	CASSNGYSYEQYF
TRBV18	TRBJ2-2	CASSPRHGTFGELFF
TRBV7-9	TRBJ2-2	CASSPQTGANTGELFF
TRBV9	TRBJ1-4	CASSLSRTNEKLFF
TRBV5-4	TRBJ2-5	CASSLASGRMTQYF
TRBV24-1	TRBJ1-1	CATSGGEWTEAFF
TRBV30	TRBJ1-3	CAWGTGGSGNTIYF
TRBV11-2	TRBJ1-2	CASSPEGHGNTF
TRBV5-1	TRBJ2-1	CASSLIPGAGMDEQFF